This TCR beta chain was identified in a study of low-dose radiotherapy and immunotherapy resistance in tumors. Study information: Cohort 1 got 0.5 Gy per fraction every 2 weeks, 6.5 Gy in total. Patients were treated with intravenous nivolumab at 240 mg every two weeks and were also dosed with ipilimumab at 1 mg/kg every six weeks. Patients' oral aspirin dose was 300 mg daily across four cycles from cycle 1 day 1.

Patients qualified if they had advanced solid tumors that lacked tumor-infiltrating lymphocytes. J was trimmed by 5 bases and V by 3 bases; bases with no gene match: 3. Germline V gene data show CDR1 as LNHDA and CDR2 as SQIVND (reference sequence). The CDR3 is 13 amino acids. Alpha- and beta-chain coverage of first-strand cDNA came from TRAV- and TRBV-specific primers. Using a constant-region primer together with a V-primer adapter, TCRs were subjected to around 20 PCR cycles of amplification. TCRdb recomputed calls from the reads with MiXCR, one row per CDR3 protein. The sample records about 7,900 distinct CDR3 sequences, about 60% being singletons.

The chain is built from TRBV19 and TRBJ2-5; 7 bases align to TRBD2. The receptor was isolated from a human donor with advanced metastatic prostate, ovarian, gallbladder or colorectal cancer (not recorded which). This table probably holds off-target reads from a library built for another chain. The CDR3 sequence: CASSMTSRETQYF. The CDR3 DNA follows: TGTGCCAGTAGTATGACTAGCCGGGAGACCCAGTACTTC.